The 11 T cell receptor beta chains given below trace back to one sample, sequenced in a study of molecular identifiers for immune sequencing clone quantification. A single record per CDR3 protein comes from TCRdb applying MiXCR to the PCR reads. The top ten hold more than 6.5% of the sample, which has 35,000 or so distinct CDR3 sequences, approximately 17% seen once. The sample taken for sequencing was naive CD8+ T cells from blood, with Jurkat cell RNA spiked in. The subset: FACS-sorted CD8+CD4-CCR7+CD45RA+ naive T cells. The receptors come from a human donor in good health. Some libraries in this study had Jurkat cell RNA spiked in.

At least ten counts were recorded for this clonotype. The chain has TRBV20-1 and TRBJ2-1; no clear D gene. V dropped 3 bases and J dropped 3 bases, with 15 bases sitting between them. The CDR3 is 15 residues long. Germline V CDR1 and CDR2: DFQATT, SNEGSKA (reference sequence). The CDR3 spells CSASPRTALYNEQFF. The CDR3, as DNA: TGCAGTGCTAGTCCCCGGACCGCCCTCTACAATGAGCAGTTCTTC.

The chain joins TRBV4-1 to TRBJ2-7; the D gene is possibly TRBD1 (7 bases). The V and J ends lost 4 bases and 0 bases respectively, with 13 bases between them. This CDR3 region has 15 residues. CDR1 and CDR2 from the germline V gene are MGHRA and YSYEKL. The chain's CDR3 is CASSPRQGLSYEQYF. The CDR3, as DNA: TGCGCCAGCAGCCCCCGACAGGGACTCTCCTACGAGCAGTACTTC.

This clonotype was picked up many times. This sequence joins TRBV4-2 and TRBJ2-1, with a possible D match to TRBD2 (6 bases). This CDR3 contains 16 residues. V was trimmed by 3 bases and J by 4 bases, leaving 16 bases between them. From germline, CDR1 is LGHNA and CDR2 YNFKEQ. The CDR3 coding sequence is TGTGCCAGCAGCCATGACTCGGGACTGATGTACAATGAGCAGTTCTTC. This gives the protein CASSHDSGLMYNEQFF.

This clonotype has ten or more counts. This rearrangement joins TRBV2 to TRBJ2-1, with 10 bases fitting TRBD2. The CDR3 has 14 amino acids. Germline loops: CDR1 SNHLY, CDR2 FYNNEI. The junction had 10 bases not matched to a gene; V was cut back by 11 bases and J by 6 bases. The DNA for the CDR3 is TGTGCCCGAACGAGCGGGAGGGCCGTCAATGAGCAGTTCTTC. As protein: CARTSGRAVNEQFF.

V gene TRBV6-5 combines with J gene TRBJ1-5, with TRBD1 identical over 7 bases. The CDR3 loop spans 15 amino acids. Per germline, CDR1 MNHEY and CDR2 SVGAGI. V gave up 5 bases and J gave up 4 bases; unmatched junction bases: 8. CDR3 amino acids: CASSKMTGSNQPQHF. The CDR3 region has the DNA TGTGCCAGCAGTAAGATGACAGGGAGTAATCAGCCCCAGCATTTT.

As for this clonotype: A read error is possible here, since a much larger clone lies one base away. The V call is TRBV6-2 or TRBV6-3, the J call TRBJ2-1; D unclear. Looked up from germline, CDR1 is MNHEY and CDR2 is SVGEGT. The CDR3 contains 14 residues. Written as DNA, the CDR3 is TGTGCCAGCGGTTACGGGCTAGGAAGGGATGAGCAGTTCTTC. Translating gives CASGYGLGRDEQFF.

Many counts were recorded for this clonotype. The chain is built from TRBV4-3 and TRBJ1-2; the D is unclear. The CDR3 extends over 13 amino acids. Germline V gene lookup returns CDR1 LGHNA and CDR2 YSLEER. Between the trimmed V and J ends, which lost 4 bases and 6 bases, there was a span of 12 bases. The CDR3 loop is CASSPGETNGYTF. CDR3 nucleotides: TGCGCCAGCAGCCCTGGAGAAACTAATGGCTACACCTTC.

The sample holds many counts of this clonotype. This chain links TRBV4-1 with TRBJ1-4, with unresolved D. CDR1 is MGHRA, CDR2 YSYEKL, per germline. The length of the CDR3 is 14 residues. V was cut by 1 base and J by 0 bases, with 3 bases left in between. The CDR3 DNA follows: TGCGCCAGCAGCCAAGCTCCAACTAATGAAAAACTGTTTTTT. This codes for CASSQAPTNEKLFF.

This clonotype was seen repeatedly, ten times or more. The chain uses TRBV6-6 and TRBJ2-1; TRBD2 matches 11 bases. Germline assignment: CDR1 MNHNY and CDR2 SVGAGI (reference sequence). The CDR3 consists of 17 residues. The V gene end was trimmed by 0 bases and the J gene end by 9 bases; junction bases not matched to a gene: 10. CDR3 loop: CASSYSAGVAGGSEQFF. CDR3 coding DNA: TGTGCCAGCAGTTACTCGGCGGGGGTAGCGGGAGGGAGTGAGCAGTTCTTC.

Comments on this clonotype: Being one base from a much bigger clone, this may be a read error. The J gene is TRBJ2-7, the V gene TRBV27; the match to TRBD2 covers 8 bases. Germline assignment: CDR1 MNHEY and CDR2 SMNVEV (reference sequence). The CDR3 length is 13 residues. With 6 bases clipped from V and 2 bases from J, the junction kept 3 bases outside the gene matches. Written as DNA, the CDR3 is TGTGCCAGCAGACAAGCGGGAGCCTACGAGCAGTACTTC. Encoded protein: CASRQAGAYEQYF.

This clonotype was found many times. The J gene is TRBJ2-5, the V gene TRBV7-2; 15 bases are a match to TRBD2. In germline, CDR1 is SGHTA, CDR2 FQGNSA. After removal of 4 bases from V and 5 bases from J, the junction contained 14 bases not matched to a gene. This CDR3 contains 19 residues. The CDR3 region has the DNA TGTGCCAGCAGCTCGGGACGGACGGGACTAGCGGGAGGAGAGGAGACCCAGTACTTC. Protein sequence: CASSSGRTGLAGGEETQYF.